This TCR beta chain came from a study of blood T cell repertoires in COVID-19. Study at large: The United States, Italy and Spain were the sources of the acute and convalescent COVID-19 samples.

CDR1 LNHDA and CDR2 SQIVND come from the germline V gene (reference sequence). The CDR3 is 14 residues long. With V trimmed by 6 bases and J by 9 bases, 9 bases remained unmatched. Sequencing used immunoSEQ multiplex PCR; TCRdb keeps in-frame clones, though not all of them. The profile shows about 82,000 clones, about 76% of them singletons. The rearrangement joins TRBV19 to TRBJ1-4; 8 nucleotides align to TRBD1. The clonotype originates from an elderly man with acute or convalescent COVID-19. The sample comprised peripheral blood. The CDR3 reads CASSAGQDYQKLFF. The CDR3 nucleotides are TGTGCCAGTAGCGCGGGACAGGACTATCAAAAACTGTTTTTT.